Each of the 6 T cell receptor beta chains below was sequenced from the same sample in a study of cytomegalovirus exposure and HLA in healthy donors. Vbeta (60) and Jbeta (13) primers were used in the PCR. The assay was immunoSEQ multiplex PCR, and TCRdb's table has in-frame clones only and misses some. Of fewer than 250,000 clones in the sample, around 80% were seen once. Material for sequencing was PBMCs. The receptors derive from a girl aged 2 to 9 in good health and CMV-seronegative.

J is TRBJ1-2 and V is TRBV30; no clear D. The germline V gene encodes CDR1 GTSNPN and CDR2 SVGIG (reference sequence). The V and J ends lost 5 bases and 5 bases respectively, with 12 bases between them. This CDR3 has 12 residues. CDR3 coding DNA: TGTGCCTGGGAGTCTCAGAGGTATGGCTACACCTTC. Its translation is CAWESQRYGYTF.

The chain couples TRBV10-2 to TRBJ1-1, with 7 bases lining up with TRBD1. From germline, CDR1 is WSHSY and CDR2 SAAADI. V was pared by 6 bases and J by 5 bases, with 9 bases of the junction left unmatched. The CDR3 is 14 amino acids. Here the CDR3 DNA reads TGCGCCAGCAGGTTAATTGACAGGGCGACTGAAGCTTTCTTT. This codes for CASRLIDRATEAFF.

V and J are TRBV13 and TRBJ2-5; unclear D gene. The CDR3 extends over 15 amino acids. Trimming pared 5 bases from V and 1 base from J, leaving 14 bases between. In germline, CDR1 is PRHDT, CDR2 FYEKMQ (reference sequence). The CDR3 DNA reads TGTGCCAGCAGCCCAAATCCATTACTCCAAGAGACCCAGTACTTC. This codes for CASSPNPLLQETQYF.

The chain links TRBV29-1 to TRBJ1-4; 7 nucleotides align to TRBD1. The CDR3 has 13 amino acids. Looked up from germline, CDR1 is SQVTM and CDR2 is ANQGSEA. The trim removed 6 bases at V and 7 bases at J, leaving 8 bases unmatched. The CDR3 sequence: CSVSRQGTEKLFF. The DNA of the CDR3 is TGCAGCGTGAGTAGACAGGGAACTGAAAAACTGTTTTTT.

V usage is TRBV6-5 and J usage is TRBJ1-2, with D possibly matching TRBD1 (6 bases). CDR1 is MNHEY and CDR2 is SVGAGI in the germline V gene. The CDR3 consists of 15 residues. V was shortened by 7 bases and J by 7 bases, with 22 bases between the two germline ends. The CDR3 sequence: CASTRRPDSIVGYTF. The CDR3 bases are TGTGCCAGCACCCGGCGGCCGGACAGCATCGTTGGCTACACCTTC.

The chain employs TRBV6-5 and TRBJ1-6, with 8 bases that match TRBD1. Trimming at V came to 6 bases and at J to 2 bases, leaving 3 bases not matched to a gene. CDR3 size: 15 residues. The germline gives CDR1 MNHEY, CDR2 SVGAGI. CDR3 sequence reads: CASSLQGAYNSPLHF. In DNA form, the CDR3 reads TGTGCCAGCAGCCTACAGGGGGCCTATAATTCACCCCTCCACTTT.